These 22 T cell receptor beta chains originate from one sample sequenced in a study of low-dose radiotherapy and immunotherapy resistance in tumors. Time point specified: before trial treatment. Priming of first-strand cDNA relied on TRAV- and TRBV-specific primers (covering alpha and beta chains). The authors ran around 19 PCR cycles to amplify TCRs with a constant-region primer and V-primer adapter. TCRdb re-called the reads through MiXCR, storing one row per CDR3 protein. In the table there are some 71,000 distinct CDR3 sequences, 31% of which are singletons. The sample here was PBMCs, taken before treatment. The receptor source for this set is a female donor with ovarian cancer.

V usage is TRBV28 and J usage is TRBJ1-1, with D maybe TRBD1 (5 bases). Germline CDR1 reads MDHEN; CDR2 reads SYDVKM. Trimming cost V 3 bases and J 5 bases, with 16 bases left between them. The CDR3 spans 15 residues. CDR3 sequence: CASSFLRGGLTEAFF. CDR3 DNA sequence: TGTGCCAGCAGTTTTCTGCGGGGGGGGTTAACTGAAGCTTTCTTT.

The sample holds many counts of this clonotype. The chain has TRBV6-5 and TRBJ2-6, with 9 bases aligning to TRBD2. CDR1 is MNHEY and CDR2 is SVGAGI in the germline V gene. This CDR3 spans 17 amino acids. J gave up 2 bases and V 2 bases, and 4 bases lay outside the gene matches. The CDR3 region is CASSYKAGGPGANVLTF. The CDR3, as DNA: TGTGCCAGCAGTTACAAGGCGGGAGGGCCTGGGGCCAACGTCCTGACTTTC.

A word on this clonotype: It is unclear where the CDR3 begins or ends on the DNA, so no DNA is shown, and the CDR3 is as TCRdb lists it. The chain links TRBV6-2 or TRBV6-3 to TRBJ2-1; the D segment call TRBD1 is taken from the table without a DNA check. The CDR3 length is 21 residues, termini included. The germline V gene has CDR1 MNHEY and CDR2 SVGEGT. This CDR3 reads CASTDRNTGELFFGEGNEQFF.

The J gene is TRBJ1-5, the V gene TRBV3-1; a possible D gene is TRBD1 (6 bases). The ends were cut back, 3 bases at V and 6 bases at J, with 15 bases in the middle. Germline values: CDR1 LGHDT, CDR2 YNNKEL (reference sequence). The CDR3 totals 15 residues. The CDR3 DNA follows: TGTGCCAGCAGCCACGCCAGGGGTTATCCTCAGCCCCAGCATTTT. This translates into CASSHARGYPQPQHF.

This clonotype was detected ten times or more. The CDR3 spells CSASKTTSADTQYF. The CDR3 coding sequence is TGCAGTGCCTCCAAAACGACTAGCGCAGATACGCAGTATTTT. This sequence joins TRBV20-1 and TRBJ2-3; 8 bases are shared with TRBD2. The V gene end was trimmed by 6 bases and the J gene end by 4 bases; junction bases not matched to a gene: 9. CDR1 is DFQATT and CDR2 is SNEGSKA in the germline V gene (reference sequence). CDR3 length equals 14 residues.

This clonotype was recorded many times. The chain uses TRBV29-1 and TRBJ1-1; no clear D. The ends were cut back, 5 bases at V and 0 bases at J, with 7 bases in the middle. The CDR3 is 12 amino acids. Germline CDR1 and CDR2: SQVTM and ANQGSEA. CDR3 protein: CSVYRVNTEAFF. The DNA for the CDR3 is TGCAGCGTTTATAGGGTGAACACTGAAGCTTTCTTT.

The DNA for the CDR3 is TGTGCCAGCAGTGGGACGGAAACCTACAATGAGCAGTTCTTC. It specifies CASSGTETYNEQFF. The chain couples TRBV12-3 or TRBV12-4 to TRBJ2-1, with D possibly called TRBD1 or TRBD2 (5 bases each). The CDR3 has 14 residues. The V and J ends lost 5 bases and 2 bases respectively, with 10 bases between them.

This clonotype showed up just once. The chain links TRBV13 to TRBJ1-4; D call uncertain. The CDR3 extends over 13 amino acids. Germline values: CDR1 PRHDT, CDR2 FYEKMQ (reference sequence). The V end was cut by 1 base, the J end by 10 bases, with 10 bases between. CDR3 loop: CASSLEALGKLFF. As DNA, the CDR3 is TGTGCCAGCAGCTTAGAGGCCCTTGGAAAACTGTTTTTT.

V is TRBV28 and J is TRBJ2-3; TRBD2 matches 8 bases. Losses at the gene ends were 7 bases for V and 3 bases for J; bases not matched to a gene: 6. Germline-derived CDR1 and CDR2 are MDHEN and SYDVKM. This CDR3 has 14 residues. CDR3 in DNA: TGTGCCAGCATGGGCGCGGGGGGAACAGATACGCAGTATTTT. Its translation is CASMGAGGTDTQYF.

This clonotype has a count of ten or more. The rearrangement joins TRBV7-2 to TRBJ2-1; the D gene is possibly TRBD1 (5 bases). The CDR3 is made up of 19 amino acids. The ends were cut back, 1 base at V and 6 bases at J, with 25 bases in the middle. In germline, CDR1 is SGHTA, CDR2 FQGNSA. CDR3 in DNA: TGTGCCAGCAGCTTAGACATGCAGGGTTCTGATTTGTACGGCAATGAGCAGTTCTTC. Encoded protein: CASSLDMQGSDLYGNEQFF.

The table lists this clonotype with many counts. The chain joins TRBV12-3 or TRBV12-4 to TRBJ2-1; D is unclear. This CDR3 is 15 amino acids long. V was cut by 3 bases and J by 9 bases, with 18 bases left in between. CDR3 sequence reads: CASSFSPPIRGEQFF. The CDR3 nucleotides are TGTGCCAGCAGTTTTAGTCCCCCTATTCGCGGTGAGCAGTTCTTC.

The rearrangement links TRBV9 to TRBJ2-1, with 7 bases that match TRBD1. The CDR3 totals 17 residues. The germline V gene has CDR1 SGDLS and CDR2 YYNGEE. V dropped 3 bases and J dropped 0; count of bases not matched to a gene: 9. Here the CDR3 reads CASSGTGQRSSYNEQFF. The CDR3 nucleotides are TGTGCCAGCAGCGGAACGGGACAGCGAAGCTCCTACAATGAGCAGTTCTTC. The variable domain in full, completed from reference TRBV9 and TRBJ2-1, reads DSGVTQTPKHLITATGQRVTLRCSPRSGDLSVYWYQQSLDQGLQFLIQYYNGEERAKGNILERFSAQQFPDLHSELNLSSLELGDSALYFCASSGTGQRSSYNEQFFGPGTRLTVL.

This clonotype was picked up many times. J is TRBJ2-1 and V is TRBV29-1, with D possibly matching TRBD1 (5 bases). The CDR3 covers 13 residues. Trimming pared 3 bases from V and 4 bases from J, leaving 10 bases between. The V gene's germline CDR1 is SQVTM and CDR2 ANQGSEA. CDR3 coding DNA: TGCAGCGTTGACAGGGCAAGGTACAATGAGCAGTTCTTC. Amino acids: CSVDRARYNEQFF.

By frequency in the sample, this clonotype is medium-sized. The CDR3 spells CATSVFDEQFF. The DNA for the CDR3 is TGTGCCACCAGCGTTTTCGATGAGCAGTTCTTC. The chain couples TRBV24-1 to TRBJ2-1, with D unresolved. V was trimmed by 7 bases and J by 8 bases, leaving 8 bases between them. The V gene's germline CDR1 is KGHDR and CDR2 SFDVKD. The CDR3 spans 11 residues.

This rearrangement joins TRBV2 to TRBJ2-5; 9 nucleotides agree with TRBD1. The junction had 1 base not matched to a gene; V was cut back by 6 bases and J by 2 bases. CDR1 is SNHLY and CDR2 is FYNNEI in the germline V gene. The CDR3 spans 13 residues. This chain's CDR3 is CASRDRGQETQYF. The CDR3 nucleotides are TGTGCCAGCAGGGACAGGGGACAAGAGACCCAGTACTTC.

V gene TRBV6-1 combines with J gene TRBJ2-4; D remains ambiguous. V was pared by 4 bases and J by 0 bases, with 10 bases between. There are 15 residues in the CDR3. Looked up from germline, CDR1 is MNHNS and CDR2 is SASEGT. The CDR3 loop reads CASSGERLAKNIQYF. The CDR3 DNA reads as TGTGCCAGCAGTGGCGAGAGACTAGCCAAAAACATTCAGTACTTC.

This clonotype showed up many times. The V gene is TRBV10-3, the J gene TRBJ2-7; 7 positions match TRBD1. The V segment lost 2 bases and the J segment 5 bases; nucleotides outside the gene matches: 6. The length of the CDR3 is 14 residues. Germline values: CDR1 ENHRY, CDR2 SYGVKD. The CDR3 coding sequence is TGTGCCATCAGTGAGACCGACAGGGACGACGAGCAGTACTTC. Protein: CAISETDRDDEQYF.

This clonotype was found many times. The J gene is TRBJ1-1, the V gene TRBV9; weak D call: TRBD1 (5 bases). This CDR3 contains 14 residues. Trimming pared 0 bases from V and 3 bases from J, leaving 9 bases between. From germline, CDR1 is SGDLS and CDR2 YYNGEE. CDR3 DNA sequence: TGTGCCAGCAGCGTAGTAGCGACAGACACTGAAGCTTTCTTT. Protein product: CASSVVATDTEAFF.

The V call is TRBV29-1, the J call TRBJ2-2; D may be TRBD1 (6 bases). The V and J ends lost 2 bases and 3 bases respectively, with 13 bases between them. The CDR3 is made up of 15 amino acids. Germline CDR1 is SQVTM and CDR2 is ANQGSEA. The CDR3 DNA reads TGCAGCGTTGAACGGAAACAGGGCTACACCGGGGAGCTGTTTTTT. It is translated as CSVERKQGYTGELFF.

As regards this clonotype: A far larger clone differs by one base, so this is likely a read error. The gene calls are TRBV6-5 and TRBJ2-1; D assignment may be TRBD1 or TRBD2 (5 bases each). The V gene's germline CDR1 is MNHEY and CDR2 SVGAGI. V was shortened by 5 bases and J by 10 bases, with 21 bases between the two germline ends. The CDR3 spans 15 residues. CDR3 loop: CASSREGVRGYEQFF. In DNA form, the CDR3 reads TGTGCCAGCAGTCGGGAAGGGGTTAGAGGGTACGAGCAGTTCTTC.

This clonotype was observed many times. The chain employs TRBV2 and TRBJ2-3, with unresolved D. CDR3 size: 15 residues. Trimming removed 5 bases at V and 0 bases at J, with 12 bases between. Germline assignment: CDR1 SNHLY and CDR2 FYNNEI. The CDR3 DNA follows: TGTGCCAGCAGTTATCCGGCAATTAGCACAGATACGCAGTATTTT. Protein: CASSYPAISTDTQYF.

There are many counts of this clonotype. The rearrangement joins TRBV4-2 to TRBJ2-5; D may be TRBD1 or TRBD2 (6 bases each). V lost 5 bases, J lost 3 bases, and 16 bases lay in between. Germline values: CDR1 LGHNA, CDR2 YNFKEQ. There are 15 residues in the CDR3. The CDR3 is CASSKGGSGEETQYF. The CDR3 DNA sequence: TGTGCCAGCAGCAAGGGGGGTAGCGGAGAAGAGACCCAGTACTTC.